This T cell receptor (beta chain) was captured by sequencing in a study of T cell responses to AZD1222 COVID-19 vaccine. Overall study context: It was second doses at about 4 or about 12 weeks that were pooled. Broader study findings: The breadth and depth of Spike-specific TCRs increased once two AZD1222 doses had been given. Seropositive at baseline were only a handful of AZD1222 recipients.

Some clones are missing from TCRdb's copy, which holds only in-frame ones; the method was immunoSEQ multiplex PCR. In the table there are roughly 150,000 clones, around nine tenths of which are singletons. With regard to this clone: Its matching antigen is unknown.

This CDR3 has 19 amino acids. Trimming removed 1 base at V and 0 bases at J, with 16 bases between. Looked up from germline, CDR1 is SGHNT and CDR2 is YENEEA. The input for sequencing was peripheral blood, taken on day 0 of AZD1222 vaccination. The chain recombines TRBV11-3 with TRBJ2-6, with D tentatively TRBD1 or TRBD2 (6 bases each). The clonotype was recovered from an adult in good health. CDR3 sequence: CASSLVSGGFDSGANVLTF. CDR3 in DNA: TGTGCCAGCAGCTTAGTTTCCGGGGGCTTTGACTCTGGGGCCAACGTCCTGACTTTC.